A selection of T cell receptor beta chains follows, all from one sample in a study of blood T cells in healthy people across ages. TCRdb itself ran the 5' RACE reads through MiXCR, one entry per CDR3 protein. The repertoire consists of more than 750,000 distinct CDR3 sequences, with under 35% occurring once and the leading ten covering roughly a tenth. This same sample was also taken into another study, of T cells of mothers and their children.

Sequencing was carried out using blood. The receptors stem from a woman aged 40 to 50 in good health. Both conserved end residues are part of each CDR3. Each record gives: CDR3 DNA, CDR3 protein, J gene, clone size, CDR3 length, D gene, V gene. D genes are given only for firm matches. Clone size is given for some rows only: seen once, a few or many times, or a class if the clone is expanded.

cdr3_nt: TGTGCCAGCAGCCAAGACAGGGTAGTCGACACCGGGGAGCGGTTTTTT
cdr3_aa: CASSQDRVVDTGERFF
j_call: TRBJ2-2
clone_size: -
cdr3_length: 16
d_call: -
v_call: TRBV3-1

cdr3_nt: TGTGCCAGCAGTTTTGTGTACGAGCAGTACTTC
cdr3_aa: CASSFVYEQYF
j_call: TRBJ2-7
clone_size: many
cdr3_length: 11
d_call: -
v_call: TRBV28

cdr3_nt: TGTGCCAGCAGCCAAGAGGGCAGGCGACTATCCTATGGCTACACCTTC
cdr3_aa: CASSQEGRRLSYGYTF
j_call: TRBJ1-2
clone_size: -
cdr3_length: 16
d_call: -
v_call: TRBV4-2

cdr3_nt: TGCAGTGCGCCCGGACTAGCGGGGCCCACCTCGCGTGAGCAGTTCTTC
cdr3_aa: CSAPGLAGPTSREQFF
j_call: TRBJ2-1
clone_size: many
cdr3_length: 16
d_call: TRBD2
v_call: TRBV20-1

cdr3_nt: TGTGCCTGGACCAAACGGCAGGGGGGATCCTACGAGCAGTACTTC
cdr3_aa: CAWTKRQGGSYEQYF
j_call: TRBJ2-7
clone_size: few
cdr3_length: 15
d_call: -
v_call: TRBV30

cdr3_nt: TGTGCCAGCAGTTTGGGCATTACCTACGAGCAGTACTTC
cdr3_aa: CASSLGITYEQYF
j_call: TRBJ2-7
clone_size: few
cdr3_length: 13
d_call: -
v_call: TRBV12-3/TRBV12-4

cdr3_nt: TGTGCCAGCAGCTCGCGACAGGGTCTGAGCTATGGCTACACCTTC
cdr3_aa: CASSSRQGLSYGYTF
j_call: TRBJ1-2
clone_size: few
cdr3_length: 15
d_call: TRBD1
v_call: TRBV7-2

cdr3_nt: TGTGCCAGCAGCAACTACCCCCCTGAAGCTTTCTTT
cdr3_aa: CASSNYPPEAFF
j_call: TRBJ1-1
clone_size: few
cdr3_length: 12
d_call: -
v_call: TRBV21-1

cdr3_nt: TGTGCCATAGGGTCGGGCACAGATACGCAGTATTTT
cdr3_aa: CAIGSGTDTQYF
j_call: TRBJ2-3
clone_size: -
cdr3_length: 12
d_call: -
v_call: TRBV10-3

cdr3_nt: TGTGCCAGCAGTTTTGCTAGCGGGGGGGCTTACAATGAGCAGTTCTTC
cdr3_aa: CASSFASGGAYNEQFF
j_call: TRBJ2-1
clone_size: -
cdr3_length: 16
d_call: TRBD2
v_call: TRBV12-3/TRBV12-4

cdr3_nt: TGTGCCAGCAGGTTTTCCGGGACAGGTGAAGCTTTCTTT
cdr3_aa: CASRFSGTGEAFF
j_call: TRBJ1-1
clone_size: few
cdr3_length: 13
d_call: TRBD1
v_call: TRBV28

cdr3_nt: TGTGCCAGCAATTACCAGGGGGGCCTAGAGCAAGAGACCCAGTACTTC
cdr3_aa: CASNYQGGLEQETQYF
j_call: TRBJ2-5
clone_size: few
cdr3_length: 16
d_call: -
v_call: TRBV2

cdr3_nt: TGTGCCAGGAGCCTAAGACAGTCGAACACTGAAGCTTTCTTT
cdr3_aa: CARSLRQSNTEAFF
j_call: TRBJ1-1
clone_size: few
cdr3_length: 14
d_call: -
v_call: TRBV28

cdr3_nt: TGTGCCAGTAGTTACAGATTCAACTCCTACAATGAGCAGTACTTC
cdr3_aa: CASSYRFNSYNEQYF
j_call: TRBJ2-4
clone_size: -
cdr3_length: 15
d_call: -
v_call: TRBV6-5

cdr3_nt: TGCAGCGTTGGACTGGGAGGCAATGAGCAGTTCTTC
cdr3_aa: CSVGLGGNEQFF
j_call: TRBJ2-1
clone_size: many
cdr3_length: 12
d_call: -
v_call: TRBV29-1

cdr3_nt: TGTGCCAGCAGTTTAATGGAGAGAGGGGAGCAGTACTTC
cdr3_aa: CASSLMERGEQYF
j_call: TRBJ2-5
clone_size: few
cdr3_length: 13
d_call: -
v_call: TRBV27

cdr3_nt: TGTGCCAGCAGCGCCAGACTGGTGAGCGAGCAGTACTTC
cdr3_aa: CASSARLVSEQYF
j_call: TRBJ2-7
clone_size: few
cdr3_length: 13
d_call: -
v_call: TRBV7-3

cdr3_nt: TGTGCCAGCAAGGTGGTTGGCGGGGGGTCTAGGGGGAATGAGCAGTTCTTC
cdr3_aa: CASKVVGGGSRGNEQFF
j_call: TRBJ2-1
clone_size: -
cdr3_length: 17
d_call: TRBD2
v_call: TRBV27

cdr3_nt: TGTGCCAGCAGCTTAAGGCAGGGGGCAAGGTCTAACTATGGCTACACCTTC
cdr3_aa: CASSLRQGARSNYGYTF
j_call: TRBJ1-2
clone_size: many
cdr3_length: 17
d_call: TRBD1
v_call: TRBV7-2

cdr3_nt: TGCGCCAGCAGCGTCGATCAGGGGGGCTACACCTTC
cdr3_aa: CASSVDQGGYTF
j_call: TRBJ1-2
clone_size: once
cdr3_length: 12
d_call: -
v_call: TRBV5-1

cdr3_nt: TGTGCCATCAGTGACAGATCCTACGAGCAGTACTTC
cdr3_aa: CAISDRSYEQYF
j_call: TRBJ2-7
clone_size: many
cdr3_length: 12
d_call: -
v_call: TRBV10-3

cdr3_nt: TGTGCCAGCAGTTCGACTAGGGCAGATACGCAGTATTTT
cdr3_aa: CASSSTRADTQYF
j_call: TRBJ2-3
clone_size: many
cdr3_length: 13
d_call: -
v_call: TRBV3-1

cdr3_nt: TGTGCCAGCAGTTCCTTGTCGACAGGGAGCAATCAGCCCCAGCATTTT
cdr3_aa: CASSSLSTGSNQPQHF
j_call: TRBJ1-5
clone_size: few
cdr3_length: 16
d_call: TRBD1
v_call: TRBV27

cdr3_nt: TGCGCCAGCAGCCTTTTCAGGGAAGACACCATATATTTT
cdr3_aa: CASSLFREDTIYF
j_call: TRBJ1-3
clone_size: few
cdr3_length: 13
d_call: -
v_call: TRBV4-1

cdr3_nt: TGTGCCAGCACCTCGCTCCGGGACGCCGGGACTAGCGGGGGGGCATTACAGTACTTC
cdr3_aa: CASTSLRDAGTSGGALQYF
j_call: TRBJ2-5
clone_size: few
cdr3_length: 19
d_call: TRBD2
v_call: TRBV2

cdr3_nt: TGTGCCAGCAGTAGGGACAGGGTTGAGACTGAAGCTTTCTTT
cdr3_aa: CASSRDRVETEAFF
j_call: TRBJ1-1
clone_size: few
cdr3_length: 14
d_call: TRBD1
v_call: TRBV27

cdr3_nt: TGTGCTAGTGGTTTGGTCCCGACTAACATTAGTGAAAAACTGTTTTTT
cdr3_aa: CASGLVPTNISEKLFF
j_call: TRBJ1-4
clone_size: few
cdr3_length: 16
d_call: -
v_call: TRBV12-5

cdr3_nt: TGTGCCAGCAGCTTATCGGTAGCGGGGGGGTCTCTGGAGACCCAGTACTTC
cdr3_aa: CASSLSVAGGSLETQYF
j_call: TRBJ2-5
clone_size: many
cdr3_length: 17
d_call: TRBD2
v_call: TRBV7-6

cdr3_nt: TGTGCCAGCAGTTACTCTGTGTGGAGTGTGGGCAGCCCCCAAGGTCAGCCCCAGCATTTT
cdr3_aa: CASSYSVWSVGSPQGQPQHF
j_call: TRBJ1-5
clone_size: -
cdr3_length: 20
d_call: -
v_call: TRBV6-2/TRBV6-3

cdr3_nt: TGTGCCACCAGTGACCCGGGGGGGTCCTATGGCTACACCTTC
cdr3_aa: CATSDPGGSYGYTF
j_call: TRBJ1-2
clone_size: -
cdr3_length: 14
d_call: -
v_call: TRBV24-1

cdr3_nt: TGTGCCAGCAGCTCCGGGACGGCTCTTAGAGGCTACACCTTC
cdr3_aa: CASSSGTALRGYTF
j_call: TRBJ1-2
clone_size: many
cdr3_length: 14
d_call: -
v_call: TRBV12-3/TRBV12-4

cdr3_nt: TGTGCCAGCAGTGGTGGACCCACAGGTAGACAGTACTTC
cdr3_aa: CASSGGPTGRQYF
j_call: TRBJ2-4
clone_size: few
cdr3_length: 13
d_call: -
v_call: TRBV6-2/TRBV6-3

cdr3_nt: TGTGCCAGCAGCCTAGGGAGGGCAGTGAACACTGAAGCTTTCTTT
cdr3_aa: CASSLGRAVNTEAFF
j_call: TRBJ1-1
clone_size: -
cdr3_length: 15
d_call: -
v_call: TRBV3-1

cdr3_nt: TGTGCCAGTCTAGCGGGGGTACGGACAAATCAGCCCCAGCATTTT
cdr3_aa: CASLAGVRTNQPQHF
j_call: TRBJ1-5
clone_size: -
cdr3_length: 15
d_call: -
v_call: TRBV6-1

cdr3_nt: TGTGCCAGCAGCCCCCGACTTGGCTACGAGCAGTACTTC
cdr3_aa: CASSPRLGYEQYF
j_call: TRBJ2-7
clone_size: many
cdr3_length: 13
d_call: -
v_call: TRBV7-9

cdr3_nt: TGTGCCAGCAGTTTCGGGGGGTCCTATGGGGAGCTGTTTTTT
cdr3_aa: CASSFGGSYGELFF
j_call: TRBJ2-2
clone_size: -
cdr3_length: 14
d_call: TRBD2
v_call: TRBV27

cdr3_nt: TGCGCCAGCAGCTTGGCCAGGCTAGCGGGGGGGCGCCAAGAGACCCAGTACTTC
cdr3_aa: CASSLARLAGGRQETQYF
j_call: TRBJ2-5
clone_size: many
cdr3_length: 18
d_call: TRBD2
v_call: TRBV5-1

cdr3_nt: TGTGCCAGCAGCCAAGCCAGGAGCTCCTACAATGAGCAGTTCTTC
cdr3_aa: CASSQARSSYNEQFF
j_call: TRBJ2-1
clone_size: -
cdr3_length: 15
d_call: -
v_call: TRBV14

cdr3_nt: TGTGCCTGGACGACTAGGAGCTCCTACAATGAGCAGTTCTTC
cdr3_aa: CAWTTRSSYNEQFF
j_call: TRBJ2-1
clone_size: many
cdr3_length: 14
d_call: -
v_call: TRBV30

cdr3_nt: TGTGCCTGGAGTGGTGGGGACTATGGCTACACCTTC
cdr3_aa: CAWSGGDYGYTF
j_call: TRBJ1-2
clone_size: -
cdr3_length: 12
d_call: -
v_call: TRBV30

cdr3_nt: TGTGCCAGCAGAGGACAGGGGAGGAACACTGAAGCTTTCTTT
cdr3_aa: CASRGQGRNTEAFF
j_call: TRBJ1-1
clone_size: -
cdr3_length: 14
d_call: TRBD1
v_call: TRBV2

cdr3_nt: TGTGCCAGCAGCCAAAGAACAGGACAAGAGACCCAGTACTTC
cdr3_aa: CASSQRTGQETQYF
j_call: TRBJ2-5
clone_size: many
cdr3_length: 14
d_call: -
v_call: TRBV3-1

cdr3_nt: TGTGCCAGCAGCCGGGTGAGGACAGTCAATGAGCAGTTCTTC
cdr3_aa: CASSRVRTVNEQFF
j_call: TRBJ2-1
clone_size: many
cdr3_length: 14
d_call: -
v_call: TRBV14

cdr3_nt: TGCAGCGTTGCGGAGGAGCGGGGGGATCTCAATGAGCAGTTCTTC
cdr3_aa: CSVAEERGDLNEQFF
j_call: TRBJ2-1
clone_size: few
cdr3_length: 15
d_call: TRBD2
v_call: TRBV29-1

cdr3_nt: TGTGCCAGCAGCCAACGGACAGGGAATATAGATACGCAGTATTTT
cdr3_aa: CASSQRTGNIDTQYF
j_call: TRBJ2-3
clone_size: -
cdr3_length: 15
d_call: TRBD1
v_call: TRBV11-2

cdr3_nt: TGTGCCAGCAGCGTACAGGACAGGGTCAATGAGCAGTTCTTC
cdr3_aa: CASSVQDRVNEQFF
j_call: TRBJ2-1
clone_size: few
cdr3_length: 14
d_call: TRBD1
v_call: TRBV9

cdr3_nt: TGTGCCAGCAGCTCGAGACAGACGAGCACAGATACGCAGTATTTT
cdr3_aa: CASSSRQTSTDTQYF
j_call: TRBJ2-3
clone_size: -
cdr3_length: 15
d_call: -
v_call: TRBV7-2

cdr3_nt: TGTGCCAGCAGTTTCATTGGCAGGGGAGGCACAGATACGCAGTATTTT
cdr3_aa: CASSFIGRGGTDTQYF
j_call: TRBJ2-3
clone_size: -
cdr3_length: 16
d_call: -
v_call: TRBV6-5